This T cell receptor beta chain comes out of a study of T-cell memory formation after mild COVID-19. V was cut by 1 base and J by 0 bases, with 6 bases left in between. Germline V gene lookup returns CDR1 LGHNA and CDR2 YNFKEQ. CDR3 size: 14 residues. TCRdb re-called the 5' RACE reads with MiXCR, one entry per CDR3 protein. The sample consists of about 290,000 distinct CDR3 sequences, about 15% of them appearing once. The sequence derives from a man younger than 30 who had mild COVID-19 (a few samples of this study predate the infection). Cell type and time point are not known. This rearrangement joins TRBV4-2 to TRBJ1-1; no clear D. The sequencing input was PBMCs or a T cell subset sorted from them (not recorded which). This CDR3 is CASSQGVVNTEAFF. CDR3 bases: TGTGCCAGCAGCCAAGGGGTGGTGAACACTGAAGCTTTCTTT.